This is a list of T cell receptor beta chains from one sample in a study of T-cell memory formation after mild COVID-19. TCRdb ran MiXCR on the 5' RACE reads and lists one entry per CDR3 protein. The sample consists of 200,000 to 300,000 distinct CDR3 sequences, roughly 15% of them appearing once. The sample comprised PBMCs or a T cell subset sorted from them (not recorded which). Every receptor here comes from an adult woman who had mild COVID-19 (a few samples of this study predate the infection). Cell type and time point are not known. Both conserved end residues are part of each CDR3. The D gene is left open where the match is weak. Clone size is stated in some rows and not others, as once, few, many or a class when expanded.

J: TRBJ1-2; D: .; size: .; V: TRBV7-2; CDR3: CASSLTGLGYGYTF; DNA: TGTGCCAGCAGCTTAACAGGGCTGGGCTATGGCTACACCTTC
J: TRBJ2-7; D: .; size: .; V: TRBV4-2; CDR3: CASSQDKTYEQYF; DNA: TGTGCCAGCAGCCAAGACAAGACCTACGAGCAGTACTTC
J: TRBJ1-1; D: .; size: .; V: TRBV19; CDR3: CASRPTDRNTEAFF; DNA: TGTGCCAGTAGGCCGACAGATAGAAACACTGAAGCTTTCTTT
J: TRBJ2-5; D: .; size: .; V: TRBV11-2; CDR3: CASSRDRQETQYF; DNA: TGTGCCAGCAGCCGGGACCGGCAAGAGACCCAGTACTTC
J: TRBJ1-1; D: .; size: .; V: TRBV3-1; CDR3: CASSQVHTEAFF; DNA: TGTGCCAGCAGCCAAGTTCACACTGAAGCTTTCTTT
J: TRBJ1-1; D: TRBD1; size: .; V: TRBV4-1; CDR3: CASSRGDRLNTEAFF; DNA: TGCGCCAGCAGCCGGGGGGACAGGTTGAACACTGAAGCTTTCTTT
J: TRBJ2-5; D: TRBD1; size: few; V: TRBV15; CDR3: CATSSRTGGQETQYF; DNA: TGTGCCACCAGCTCACGGACAGGGGGGCAAGAGACCCAGTACTTC
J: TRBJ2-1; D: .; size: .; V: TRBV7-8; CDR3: CASSLEGSWNEQFF; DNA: TGTGCCAGCAGCTTAGAAGGTAGCTGGAATGAGCAGTTCTTC
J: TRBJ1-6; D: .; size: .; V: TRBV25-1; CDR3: CASSVPEELISPLHF; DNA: TGTGCCAGCAGTGTCCCGGAAGAGCTGATTTCACCCCTCCACTTT
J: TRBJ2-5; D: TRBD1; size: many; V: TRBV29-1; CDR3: CSVEDLGTGETQYF; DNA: TGCAGCGTTGAAGATCTGGGGACAGGGGAGACCCAGTACTTC
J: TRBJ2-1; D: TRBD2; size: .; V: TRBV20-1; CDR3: CSTSTELAGYEQFF; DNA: TGCAGTACCAGCACCGAGCTAGCGGGATATGAGCAGTTCTTC
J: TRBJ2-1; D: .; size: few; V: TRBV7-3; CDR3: CASSLWESDEQFF; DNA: TGTGCCAGCAGCTTGTGGGAGTCCGATGAGCAGTTCTTC
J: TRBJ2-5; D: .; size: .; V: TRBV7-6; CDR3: CASSFDPGPKQETQYF; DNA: TGTGCCAGCAGCTTTGATCCGGGACCTAAGCAAGAGACCCAGTACTTC
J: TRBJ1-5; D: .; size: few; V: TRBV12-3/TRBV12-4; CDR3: CASSIDKGNQPQHF; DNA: TGTGCCAGCAGCATAGACAAAGGCAATCAGCCCCAGCATTTT
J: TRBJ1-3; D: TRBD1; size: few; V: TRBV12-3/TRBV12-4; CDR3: CASSLGKTGGHTIYF; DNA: TGTGCCAGCAGTTTAGGGAAGACAGGGGGCCACACCATATATTTT
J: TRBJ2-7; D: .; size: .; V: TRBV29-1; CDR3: CSVAGDYEQYF; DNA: TGCAGCGTTGCCGGGGACTACGAGCAGTACTTC
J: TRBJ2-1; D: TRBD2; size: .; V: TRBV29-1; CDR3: CSGGLAGAGEQFF; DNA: TGCAGCGGAGGGCTAGCGGGAGCGGGTGAGCAGTTCTTC
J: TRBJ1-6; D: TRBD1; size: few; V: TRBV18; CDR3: CASSPRDRGNNSPLHF; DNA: TGTGCCAGCTCACCGAGGGACAGGGGAAATAATTCACCCCTCCACTTT
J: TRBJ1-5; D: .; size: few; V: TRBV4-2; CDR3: CASSRGLYQPQHF; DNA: TGTGCCAGCAGCCGAGGGTTATACCAGCCCCAGCATTTT
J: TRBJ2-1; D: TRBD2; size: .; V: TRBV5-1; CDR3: CASSEAGDTYNEQFF; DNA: TGCGCCAGCAGCGAAGCGGGGGACACATACAATGAGCAGTTCTTC
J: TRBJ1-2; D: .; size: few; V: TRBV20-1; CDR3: CSARDVLNRDGYTF; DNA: TGCAGTGCTAGAGATGTCCTAAACAGGGATGGCTACACCTTC
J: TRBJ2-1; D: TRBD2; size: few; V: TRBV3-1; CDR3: CASSQGSGTSGYNEQFF; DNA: TGTGCCAGCAGCCAAGGCTCCGGGACTAGCGGGTACAATGAGCAGTTCTTC
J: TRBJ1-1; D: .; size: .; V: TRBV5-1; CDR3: CASSSPPGRDDTEAFF; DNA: TGCGCCAGCAGCTCCCCCCCAGGCAGGGACGACACTGAAGCTTTCTTT
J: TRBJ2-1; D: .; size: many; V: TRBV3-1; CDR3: CASGVNEQFF; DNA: TGTGCCAGCGGGGTCAATGAGCAGTTCTTC
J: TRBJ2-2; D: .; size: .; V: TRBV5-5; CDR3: CASSEGGTYTGELFF; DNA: TGTGCCAGCAGCGAAGGTGGGACCTACACCGGGGAGCTGTTTTTT
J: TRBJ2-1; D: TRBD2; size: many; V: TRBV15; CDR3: CATSRVSGSGNEQFF; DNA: TGTGCCACCAGCAGAGTTAGCGGGAGTGGAAATGAGCAGTTCTTC
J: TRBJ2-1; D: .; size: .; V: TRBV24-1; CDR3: CATSDPRGGSSYNEQFF; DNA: TGTGCCACCAGTGATCCAAGGGGGGGGAGCTCCTACAATGAGCAGTTCTTC